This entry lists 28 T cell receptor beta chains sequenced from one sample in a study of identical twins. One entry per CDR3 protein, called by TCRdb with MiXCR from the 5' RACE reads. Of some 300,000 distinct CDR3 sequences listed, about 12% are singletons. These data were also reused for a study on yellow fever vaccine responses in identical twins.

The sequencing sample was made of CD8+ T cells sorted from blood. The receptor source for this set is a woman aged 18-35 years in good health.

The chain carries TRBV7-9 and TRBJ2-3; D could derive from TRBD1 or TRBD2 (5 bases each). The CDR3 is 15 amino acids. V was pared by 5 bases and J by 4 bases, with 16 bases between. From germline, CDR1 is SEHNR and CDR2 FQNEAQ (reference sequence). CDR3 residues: CASSKSGPVSDTQYF. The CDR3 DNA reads TGTGCCAGCAGCAAATCGGGGCCAGTTTCAGATACGCAGTATTTT.

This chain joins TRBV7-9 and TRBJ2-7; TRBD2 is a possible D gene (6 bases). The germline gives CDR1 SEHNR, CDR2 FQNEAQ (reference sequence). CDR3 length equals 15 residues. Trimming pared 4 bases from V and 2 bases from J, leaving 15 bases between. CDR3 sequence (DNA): TGTGCCAGCAGCTCCTCAGGGAGGTCCACCTACGAGCAGTACTTC. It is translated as CASSSSGRSTYEQYF. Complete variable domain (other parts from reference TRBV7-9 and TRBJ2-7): DTGVSQNPRHKITKRGQNVTFRCDPISEHNRLYWYRQTLGQGPEFLTYFQNEAQLEKSRLLSDRFSAERPKGSFSTLEIQRTEQGDSAMYLCASSSSGRSTYEQYFGPGTRLTVT.

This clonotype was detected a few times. CDR3: CASSRFSVWANVLTF. The DNA for the CDR3 is TGTGCCAGCAGCCGATTTTCAGTCTGGGCCAACGTCCTGACTTTC. The chain recombines TRBV4-2 with TRBJ2-6; D is undetermined. The V end was cut by 4 bases, the J end by 5 bases, with 12 bases between. Germline CDR1 is LGHNA and CDR2 is YNFKEQ. The CDR3 length is 15 residues.

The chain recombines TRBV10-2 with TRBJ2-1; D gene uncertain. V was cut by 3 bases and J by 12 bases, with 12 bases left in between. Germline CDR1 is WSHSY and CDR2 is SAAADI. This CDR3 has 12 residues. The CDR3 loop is CASSEGPPAQFF. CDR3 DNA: TGCGCCAGCAGTGAAGGCCCCCCGGCGCAGTTCTTC.

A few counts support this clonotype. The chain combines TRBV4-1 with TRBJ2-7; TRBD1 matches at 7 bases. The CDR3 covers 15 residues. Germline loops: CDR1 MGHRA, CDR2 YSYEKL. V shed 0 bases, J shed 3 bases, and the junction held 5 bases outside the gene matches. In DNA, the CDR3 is TGCGCCAGCAGCCAAGATGACAGGGTAGACTACGAGCAGTACTTC. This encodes CASSQDDRVDYEQYF.

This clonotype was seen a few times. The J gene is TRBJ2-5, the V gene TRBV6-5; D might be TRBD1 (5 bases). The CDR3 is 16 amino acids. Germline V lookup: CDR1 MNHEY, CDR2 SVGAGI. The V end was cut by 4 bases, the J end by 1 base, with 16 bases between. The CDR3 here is CASSSPWGQGQETQYF. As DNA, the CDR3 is TGTGCCAGCAGTTCCCCGTGGGGCCAGGGCCAAGAGACCCAGTACTTC.

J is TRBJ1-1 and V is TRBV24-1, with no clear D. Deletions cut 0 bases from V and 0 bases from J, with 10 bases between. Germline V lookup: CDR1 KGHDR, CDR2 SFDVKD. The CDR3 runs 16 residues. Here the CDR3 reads CATSDLQAVLNTEAFF. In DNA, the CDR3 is TGTGCCACCAGTGATTTGCAGGCAGTATTGAACACTGAAGCTTTCTTT.

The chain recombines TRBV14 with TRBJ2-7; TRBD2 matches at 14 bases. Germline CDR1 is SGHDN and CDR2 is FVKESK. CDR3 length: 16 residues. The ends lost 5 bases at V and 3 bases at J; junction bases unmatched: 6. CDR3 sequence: CASSEGTSGRFYEQYF. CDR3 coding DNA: TGTGCCAGCAGCGAAGGGACTAGCGGGAGATTCTACGAGCAGTACTTC.

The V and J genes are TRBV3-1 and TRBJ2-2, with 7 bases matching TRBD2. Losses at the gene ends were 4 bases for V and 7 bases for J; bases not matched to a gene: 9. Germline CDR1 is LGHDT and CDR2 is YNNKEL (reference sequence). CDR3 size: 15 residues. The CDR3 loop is CASSLLIGGNGELFF. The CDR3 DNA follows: TGTGCCAGCAGCCTCCTCATCGGGGGGAACGGGGAGCTGTTTTTT.

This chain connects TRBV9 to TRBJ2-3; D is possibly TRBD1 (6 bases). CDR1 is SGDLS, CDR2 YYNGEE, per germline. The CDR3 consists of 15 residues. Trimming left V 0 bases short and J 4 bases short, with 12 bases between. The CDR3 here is CASSVGGRGADTQYF. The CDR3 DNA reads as TGTGCCAGCAGCGTAGGAGGCAGGGGTGCAGATACGCAGTATTTT.

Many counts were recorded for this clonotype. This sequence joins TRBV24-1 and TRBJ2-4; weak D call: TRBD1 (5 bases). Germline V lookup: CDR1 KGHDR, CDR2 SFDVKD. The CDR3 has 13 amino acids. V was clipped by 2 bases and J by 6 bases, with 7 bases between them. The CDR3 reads CATSDSQGNIQYF. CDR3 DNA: TGTGCCACCAGTGATTCGCAGGGAAACATTCAGTACTTC.

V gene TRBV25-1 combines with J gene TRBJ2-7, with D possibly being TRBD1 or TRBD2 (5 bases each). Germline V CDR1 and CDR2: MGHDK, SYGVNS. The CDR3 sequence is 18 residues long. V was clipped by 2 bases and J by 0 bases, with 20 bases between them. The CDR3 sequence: CASSEAPPGRPGSYEQYF. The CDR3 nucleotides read TGTGCCAGCAGTGAAGCTCCCCCGGGGCGGCCTGGCTCCTACGAGCAGTACTTC.

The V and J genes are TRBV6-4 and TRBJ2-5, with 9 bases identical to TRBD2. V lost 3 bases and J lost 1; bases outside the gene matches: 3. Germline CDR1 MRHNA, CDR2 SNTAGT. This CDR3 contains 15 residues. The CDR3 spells CASSELAGTQETQYF. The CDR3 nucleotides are TGTGCCAGCAGTGAGCTAGCGGGGACCCAAGAGACCCAGTACTTC.

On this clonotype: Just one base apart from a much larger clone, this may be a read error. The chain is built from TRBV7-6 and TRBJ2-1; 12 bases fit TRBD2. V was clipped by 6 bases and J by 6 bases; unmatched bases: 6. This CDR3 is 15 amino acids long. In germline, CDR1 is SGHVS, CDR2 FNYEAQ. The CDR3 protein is CASRERLAGVNEQFF. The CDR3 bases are TGTGCCAGCAGAGAACGACTAGCGGGAGTCAATGAGCAGTTCTTC.

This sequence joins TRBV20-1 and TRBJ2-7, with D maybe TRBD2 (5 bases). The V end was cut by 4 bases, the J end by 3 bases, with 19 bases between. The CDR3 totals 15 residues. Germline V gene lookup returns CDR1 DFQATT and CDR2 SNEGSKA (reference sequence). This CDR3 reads CSATMERAPSYEQYV. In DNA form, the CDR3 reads TGCAGTGCTACCATGGAGAGGGCCCCAAGCTACGAGCAGTACGTC.

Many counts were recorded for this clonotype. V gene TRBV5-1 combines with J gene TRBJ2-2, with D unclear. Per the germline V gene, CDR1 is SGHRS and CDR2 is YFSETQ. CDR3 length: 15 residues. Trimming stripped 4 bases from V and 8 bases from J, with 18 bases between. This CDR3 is CASSKTAPVEGELFF. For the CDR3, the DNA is TGCGCCAGCAGCAAAACGGCCCCGGTGGAAGGGGAGCTGTTTTTT.

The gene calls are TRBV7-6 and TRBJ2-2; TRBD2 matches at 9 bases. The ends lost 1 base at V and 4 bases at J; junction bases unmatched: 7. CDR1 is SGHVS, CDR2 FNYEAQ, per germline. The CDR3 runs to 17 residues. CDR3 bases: TGTGCCAGCAGCTTAGGAGGCGGGGGGGCCCGCACCGGGGAGCTGTTTTTT. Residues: CASSLGGGGARTGELFF.

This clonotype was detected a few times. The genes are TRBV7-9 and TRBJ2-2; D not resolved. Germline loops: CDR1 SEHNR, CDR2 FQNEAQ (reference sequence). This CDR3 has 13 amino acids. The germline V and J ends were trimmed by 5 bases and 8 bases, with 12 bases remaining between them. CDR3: CASSAPFEGELFF. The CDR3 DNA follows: TGTGCCAGCAGCGCTCCTTTTGAAGGGGAGCTGTTTTTT.

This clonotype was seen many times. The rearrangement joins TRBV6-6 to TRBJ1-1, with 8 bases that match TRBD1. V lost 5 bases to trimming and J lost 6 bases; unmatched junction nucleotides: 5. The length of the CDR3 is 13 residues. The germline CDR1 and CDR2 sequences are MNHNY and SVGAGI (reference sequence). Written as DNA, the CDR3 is TGTGCCAGCAGTACAGGGGGGGGCCCTGAAGCTTTCTTT. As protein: CASSTGGGPEAFF.

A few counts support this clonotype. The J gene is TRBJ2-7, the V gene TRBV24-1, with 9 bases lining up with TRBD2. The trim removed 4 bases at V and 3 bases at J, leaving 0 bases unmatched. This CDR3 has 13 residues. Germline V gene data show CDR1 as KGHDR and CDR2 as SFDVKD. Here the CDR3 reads CATSEREGYEQYF. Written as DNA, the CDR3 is TGTGCCACCAGTGAGCGGGAGGGCTACGAGCAGTACTTC.

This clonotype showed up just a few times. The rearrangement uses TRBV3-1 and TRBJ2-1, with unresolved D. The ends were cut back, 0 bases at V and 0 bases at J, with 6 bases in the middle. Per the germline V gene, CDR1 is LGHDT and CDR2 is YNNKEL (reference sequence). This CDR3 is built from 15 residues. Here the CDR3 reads CASSQEGISYNEQFF. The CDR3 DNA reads TGTGCCAGCAGCCAAGAGGGGATCTCCTACAATGAGCAGTTCTTC.

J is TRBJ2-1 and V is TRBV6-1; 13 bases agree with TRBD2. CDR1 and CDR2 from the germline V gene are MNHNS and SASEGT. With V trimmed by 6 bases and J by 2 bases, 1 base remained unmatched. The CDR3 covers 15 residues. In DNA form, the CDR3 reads TGTGCCAGCAGACTAGCGGGAGGGACCTACAATGAGCAGTTCTTC. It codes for CASRLAGGTYNEQFF.

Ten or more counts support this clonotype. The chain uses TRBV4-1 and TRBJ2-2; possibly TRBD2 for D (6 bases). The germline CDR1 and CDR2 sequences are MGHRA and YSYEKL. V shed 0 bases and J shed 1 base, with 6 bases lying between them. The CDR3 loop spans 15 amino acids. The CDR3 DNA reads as TGCGCCAGCAGCCAAGATAGCGGGAACACCGGGGAGCTGTTTTTT. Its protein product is CASSQDSGNTGELFF.

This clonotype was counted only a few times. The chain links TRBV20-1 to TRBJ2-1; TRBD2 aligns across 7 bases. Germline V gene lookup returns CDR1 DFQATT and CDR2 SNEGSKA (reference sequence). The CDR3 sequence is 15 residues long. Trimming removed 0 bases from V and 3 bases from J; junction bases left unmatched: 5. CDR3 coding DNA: TGCAGTGCTAGAGACAGGGACTATTTCTACAATGAGCAGTTCTTC. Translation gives CSARDRDYFYNEQFF.

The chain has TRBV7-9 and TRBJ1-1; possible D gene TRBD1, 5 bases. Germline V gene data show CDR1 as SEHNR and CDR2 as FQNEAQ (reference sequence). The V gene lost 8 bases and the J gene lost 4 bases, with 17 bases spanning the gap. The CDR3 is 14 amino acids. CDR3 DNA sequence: TGTGCCAGCTTCTTAGTCCAGGGAGGCACTGAAGCTTTCTTT. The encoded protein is CASFLVQGGTEAFF.

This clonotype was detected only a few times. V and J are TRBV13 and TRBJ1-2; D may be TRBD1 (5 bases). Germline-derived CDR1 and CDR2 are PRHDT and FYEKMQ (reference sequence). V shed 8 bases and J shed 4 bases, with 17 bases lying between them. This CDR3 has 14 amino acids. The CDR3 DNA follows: TGTGCCAGCTCCCTCCGAGGGGCTCCCTATGGCTACACCTTC. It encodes CASSLRGAPYGYTF.

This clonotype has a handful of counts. The CDR3 DNA sequence: TGTGCCAGCAGTTCCGGGACTAGGGCAGATACGCAGTATTTT. Protein: CASSSGTRADTQYF. V and J are TRBV6-5 and TRBJ2-3; 8 bases align to TRBD2. The CDR3 is 14 amino acids. Germline V gene lookup returns CDR1 MNHEY and CDR2 SVGAGI. V gave up 4 bases and J gave up 4 bases; unmatched junction bases: 4.

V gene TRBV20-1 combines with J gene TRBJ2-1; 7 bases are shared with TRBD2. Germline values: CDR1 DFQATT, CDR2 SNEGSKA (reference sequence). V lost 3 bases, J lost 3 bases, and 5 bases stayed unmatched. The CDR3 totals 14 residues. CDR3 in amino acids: CSASMREGYNEQFF. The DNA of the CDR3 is TGCAGTGCTAGTATGAGGGAGGGCTACAATGAGCAGTTCTTC.